This T cell receptor (beta chain) was obtained from a study of blood T cell repertoires in COVID-19. The overall study: Samples came from the United States, Italy and Spain, spanning acute and convalescent COVID-19.

Generated by immunoSEQ multiplex PCR, the TCRdb table keeps only in-frame clones and is missing some. The repertoire holds 350,000 to 400,000 clones, with roughly 90% as singletons. There are 15 residues in the CDR3. CDR1 and CDR2 from the germline V gene are MGHRA and YSYEKL. V was clipped by 2 bases and J by 2 bases; unmatched bases: 4. Sequenced sample: PBMCs or T cells enriched from blood (not recorded which). The chain carries TRBV4-1 and TRBJ2-7; TRBD1 aligns across 9 bases. The clonotype originates from a woman aged 25 to 39 who had recovered from COVID-19. The CDR3 region has the DNA TGCGCCAGCAGCCAACGGGACAGGGCCCCCTACGAGCAGTACTTC. Its translation: CASSQRDRAPYEQYF.